This T cell receptor (beta chain) comes out of a study of shared clonotypes between healthy human individuals. Findings and caveats of the study: Investigators expected sequencing depth to affect clonotype sharing among donors. Represented genetic and exposure-history diversity was restricted by having few donors.

Terminally differentiated effector memory CD45RA+ cells were excluded from the naive CD8 cells, which were CD45RO-negative and positively selected for CCR7. Using immunoSEQ multiplex PCR, the repertoire was profiled, and TCRdb retains in-frame clones only, with some absent. The sample holds 550,000 to 600,000 clones, 95% to 98% seen once. This clone turned up a few times. Its antigen is as yet unknown. This clonotype originated in a man younger than 45 in good health. Specimen: naive CD8+ T cells sorted from blood.

CDR3 nucleotide sequence: TGTGCCAGCAGTGAAGGGCAGGGGGATCAGCCCCAGCATTTT. It translates to CASSEGQGDQPQHF. The V and J genes are TRBV25-1 and TRBJ1-5; 7 bases match TRBD1. J gave up 5 bases and V 2 bases, and 3 bases lay outside the gene matches. The CDR3 sequence is 14 residues long. Germline CDR1 and CDR2: MGHDK and SYGVNS.